The 17 T cell receptor beta chains presented below share a single source sample, sequenced in a study of T-cell reconstitution after alpha-beta-depleted transplantation in children. No cognate antigen is known for these TCRs. Study conclusions and caveats: Hyperexpanded clones declined; after one year, newly produced T cells mostly supplied diversity.

The library targeted TCRbeta and was prepared with unique molecular identifiers. A single record per CDR3 protein comes from TCRdb applying MiXCR to the PCR reads. The sample holds a few hundred thousand distinct CDR3 sequences, almost 8% seen once. The sequencing used peripheral blood, collected 360 days after TCRalphabeta/CD19-depleted stem cell transplant. Receptors originate from a female patient aged 2-9 years who had a stem cell transplant for Fanconi anemia, so the T cells may come from the graft donor.

This clonotype came up many times. This chain uses TRBV10-3 with TRBJ2-3, with D possibly being TRBD1 (6 bases). The V gene's germline CDR1 is ENHRY and CDR2 SYGVKD. CDR3 length equals 15 residues. V lost 3 bases and J 5 bases, leaving 15 bases between the germline ends. The DNA of the CDR3 is TGTGCCATCAGTGAATCCCACCTACAGGGAGATACGCAGTATTTT. It yields the protein CAISESHLQGDTQYF.

This clonotype was picked up a small number of times. The J gene is TRBJ2-7, the V gene TRBV19; D gene ambiguous. Trimming stripped 3 bases from V and 2 bases from J, with 11 bases between. Germline V lookup: CDR1 LNHDA, CDR2 SQIVND (reference sequence). The CDR3 consists of 14 residues. CDR3 DNA sequence: TGTGCCAGTAGTATCATGTATTCGGCCTACGAGCAGTACTTC. As protein: CASSIMYSAYEQYF.

This clonotype was detected many times. CDR3 loop: CSAPQGGVNHF. The CDR3 DNA reads TGCAGTGCTCCACAGGGGGGTGTAAACCACTTT. V gene TRBV20-1 combines with J gene TRBJ1-6; 8 nucleotides match TRBD1. V lost 5 bases to trimming and J lost 18 bases; unmatched junction nucleotides: 9. The CDR3 loop spans 11 amino acids. CDR1 is DFQATT and CDR2 is SNEGSKA in the germline V gene (reference sequence).

This clonotype showed up many times. This sequence joins TRBV20-1 and TRBJ2-3; 11 bases are a match to TRBD2. The CDR3 spans 15 residues. Germline V gives CDR1 DFQATT, CDR2 SNEGSKA (reference sequence). J gave up 9 bases and V 0 bases, and 8 bases lay outside the gene matches. In DNA, the CDR3 is TGCAGTGCTAGAGATGGTAGCGGGGGGGCCCCAACGCAGTATTTT. This codes for CSARDGSGGAPTQYF.

This clonotype was observed many times. This chain links TRBV20-1 with TRBJ1-1, with D possibly matching TRBD1 (6 bases). With 3 bases removed from V and 1 base from J, the gap between germline ends came to 9 bases. This CDR3 comprises 13 residues. Germline CDR1 is DFQATT and CDR2 is SNEGSKA (reference sequence). The chain's CDR3 is CSASRTANTEAFF. Written as DNA, the CDR3 is TGCAGTGCTAGTCGGACAGCGAACACTGAAGCTTTCTTT.

This chain uses TRBV6-5 with TRBJ2-7; D is uncertain. Germline V gives CDR1 MNHEY, CDR2 SVGAGI. V was shortened by 4 bases and J by 1 base, with 14 bases between the two germline ends. CDR3 size: 15 residues. This CDR3 is CASSSQGFYSYEQYF. In DNA form, the CDR3 reads TGTGCCAGCAGTTCACAAGGGTTTTATTCCTACGAGCAGTACTTC.

This clonotype was found many times. A read error may account for a junction end that differs from germline. V usage is TRBV11-2 and J usage is TRBJ2-7; TRBD2 agrees at 11 bases. CDR1 and CDR2 (germline): SGHAT, FQNNGV. This CDR3 is built from 18 residues. The CDR3 here is CASSLEGLAGGPPYEQYF. In DNA, the CDR3 is TGTGCCAGCAGCCTAGAAGGGCTAGCGGGGGGCCCACCCTACGAGCAGTACTTC. Full variable domain (remainder filled in from reference TRBV11-2 and TRBJ2-7): EAGVAQSPRYKIIEKRQSVAFWCNPISGHATLYWYQQILGQGPKLLIQFQNNGVVDDSQLPKDRFSAERLKGVDSTLKIQPAKLEDSAVYLCASSLEGLAGGPPYEQYFGPGTRLTVT.

This chain connects TRBV20-1 to TRBJ2-1, with TRBD2 identical over 8 bases. The CDR3 has 14 residues. Germline-derived CDR1 and CDR2 are DFQATT and SNEGSKA (reference sequence). Germline trimming cut 6 bases from V and 8 bases from J; bases unmatched to any gene: 12. CDR3 DNA: TGCAGTGCACCTCCGGGCGGGAGGATCTATGAGCAGTTCTTC. Translation gives CSAPPGGRIYEQFF.

In regard to this clonotype: Compared with germline, one end of the junction differs, possibly owing to a read error. The chain couples TRBV6-2 or TRBV6-3 to TRBJ1-4; D might be TRBD1 (5 bases). The CDR3 has 14 amino acids. Germline CDR1 reads MNHEY; CDR2 reads SVGEGT. The CDR3 loop is CVSKDPGREEKLFF. CDR3 nucleotide sequence: TGTGTCAGCAAGGACCCAGGGCGAGAGGAAAAACTGTTTTTT.

The V and J genes are TRBV7-2 and TRBJ1-1; 8 nucleotides align to TRBD1. Germline V gene lookup returns CDR1 SGHTA and CDR2 FQGNSA. Unmatched junction bases numbered 9, after V lost 5 bases and J lost 1 base. The CDR3 contains 16 residues. The CDR3 protein is CASSLTGDYGNTEAFF. The CDR3 region has the DNA TGTGCCAGCAGCCTGACAGGGGATTACGGGAACACTGAAGCTTTCTTT.

This clonotype was counted at least ten times. The V gene is TRBV28, the J gene TRBJ2-5, with 7 bases that match TRBD2. This CDR3 is 14 amino acids long. Trimming took 9 bases from V and 2 from J; bases not matched to a gene: 9. Per the germline V gene, CDR1 is MDHEN and CDR2 is SYDVKM. The CDR3 spells CASRPGTIQETQYF. The CDR3 nucleotides read TGTGCCAGTCGACCCGGGACTATACAAGAGACCCAGTACTTC.

The rearrangement joins TRBV6-2 or TRBV6-3 to TRBJ2-5; TRBD2 matches 7 bases. The germline V gene has CDR1 MNHEY and CDR2 SVGEGT. This CDR3 contains 12 residues. Germline trimming cut 10 bases from V and 2 bases from J; bases unmatched to any gene: 4. The CDR3 protein is CATLAGQETQYF. The CDR3 DNA reads TGTGCCACCTTAGCGGGTCAAGAGACCCAGTACTTC.

This clonotype was seen at least ten times. J is TRBJ2-7 and V is TRBV28; tentative D call: TRBD2 (6 bases). V was shortened by 6 bases and J by 2 bases, with 11 bases between the two germline ends. The CDR3 is 13 amino acids. Germline V gene data show CDR1 as MDHEN and CDR2 as SYDVKM. DNA for the CDR3: TGTGCCAGCAGCCGAACTAGCCCCTACGAGCAGTACTTC. Translation: CASSRTSPYEQYF.

This clonotype was detected ten times or more. J is TRBJ2-5 and V is TRBV3-1; 10 bases fit TRBD2. This CDR3 spans 15 amino acids. The V and J ends lost 0 bases and 3 bases, in that order; junction bases with no gene match: 1. Per the germline V gene, CDR1 is LGHDT and CDR2 is YNNKEL (reference sequence). In DNA, the CDR3 is TGTGCCAGCAGCCAAGAAGCGGGGGGGAAAGAGACCCAGTACTTC. It yields the protein CASSQEAGGKETQYF.

This clonotype came up a few times. The genes are TRBV18 and TRBJ2-2; D remains ambiguous. Germline assignment: CDR1 KGHSH and CDR2 LQKENI. This CDR3 spans 13 amino acids. Trimming stripped 2 bases from V and 7 bases from J, with 8 bases between. CDR3 sequence: CASSPTVSGELFF. Written as DNA, the CDR3 is TGTGCCAGCTCACCAACAGTCAGCGGGGAGCTGTTTTTT.

This clonotype occurred a few times. This chain uses TRBV5-4 with TRBJ2-2; 7 bases fit TRBD2. Unmatched junction bases numbered 11, after V lost 4 bases and J lost 2 bases. Germline CDR1 SGHNT, CDR2 YYREEE (reference sequence). The CDR3 loop spans 17 amino acids. CDR3 in amino acids: CASSGGGSSLNTGELFF. The CDR3 coding sequence is TGTGCCAGCAGCGGGGGGGGGTCCTCTCTAAACACCGGGGAGCTGTTTTTT.

Ten or more counts support this clonotype. The chain is built from TRBV6-5 and TRBJ1-1; 8 nucleotides align to TRBD1. CDR1 MNHEY and CDR2 SVGAGI come from the germline V gene. Trimming removed 7 bases from V and 10 bases from J; junction bases left unmatched: 5. The CDR3 loop spans 11 amino acids. CDR3 nucleotide sequence: TGTGCCAGCATTAAAGGACAGGGAGCTTTCTTT. Translating it yields CASIKGQGAFF.